Listed below are T cell receptor beta chains from one sample, sequenced in a study of cytomegalovirus exposure and HLA in healthy donors. Libraries were prepared by immunoSEQ multiplex PCR; TCRdb keeps only in-frame clonotypes and omits some of them. In total, the table holds some 130,000 clones. The source material was PBMCs. The source of these receptors is a man younger than 35 in good health and CMV-seronegative. Both conserved end residues are part of each CDR3. D genes are given only for firm matches.

V,J,D,CDR3,DNA
TRBV6-5,TRBJ2-1,TRBD1,CASSYSSQGAEQFF,TGTGCCAGCAGTTACTCGAGTCAGGGGGCTGAGCAGTTCTTC
TRBV5-6,TRBJ1-4,TRBD1,CASSFGTGEKLFF,TGTGCCAGCAGCTTTGGGACAGGGGAAAAACTGTTTTTT
TRBV7-8,TRBJ1-1,TRBD1,CASRGRGQGVAEAFF,TGTGCCAGCAGGGGACGGGGGCAGGGGGTCGCTGAAGCTTTCTTT
TRBV2,TRBJ2-2,TRBD2,CARMGLAGTGELFF,TGTGCCAGAATGGGACTAGCGGGGACCGGGGAGCTGTTTTTT
TRBV5-1,TRBJ2-1,TRBD1,CASSLATGGYNEQFF,TGCGCCAGCAGCTTGGCGACAGGGGGCTACAATGAGCAGTTCTTC
TRBV27,TRBJ2-3,TRBD2,CASSLRRTSGVSTDTQYF,TGTGCCAGCAGTTTGAGGCGGACTAGCGGGGTGAGCACAGATACGCAGTATTTT
TRBV6-6,TRBJ1-3,NA,CASRESSGNTIYF,TGTGCCAGCAGGGAGTCCTCTGGAAACACCATATATTTT
TRBV7-3,TRBJ2-1,TRBD2,CASSLSSGRIYEQFF,TGTGCCAGCAGCTTGTCTAGCGGGAGGATCTATGAGCAGTTCTTC
TRBV5-6,TRBJ2-7,NA,CASSYGATSPIYEQYF,TGTGCCAGCAGCTATGGGGCCACTAGCCCTATTTACGAGCAGTACTTC
TRBV4-1,TRBJ1-2,TRBD1,CASSQGHDRGNYGYTF,TGCGCCAGCAGCCAAGGCCACGACAGGGGTAACTATGGCTACACCTTC
TRBV6-5,TRBJ1-2,TRBD1,CAGRLDGGQVDTF,TGTGCCGGCAGACTTGACGGGGGACAGGTAGACACCTTC
TRBV7-2,TRBJ2-1,NA,CASSEGGGLGKFF,TGTGCCAGCAGCGAGGGGGGGGGACTGGGGAAGTTCTTC
TRBV19,TRBJ1-6,TRBD1,CASSPGTGGVSYNSPLHF,TGTGCCAGTAGTCCCGGGACAGGGGGAGTCTCCTATAATTCACCCCTCCACTTT
TRBV7-8,TRBJ2-1,TRBD2,CASSLVGSGDEQFF,TGTGCCAGCAGCTTAGTAGGTAGCGGGGATGAGCAGTTCTTC
TRBV6-6,TRBJ1-2,TRBD1,CASSYLGQGVAGYTF,TGTGCCAGCAGTTACCTCGGACAGGGGGTGGCTGGCTACACCTTC
TRBV5-6,TRBJ2-3,TRBD1,CASSPKDRGGTQYF,TGTGCCAGCAGCCCCAAGGACAGGGGGGGCACGCAGTATTTT
TRBV9,TRBJ2-2,TRBD2,CASGGEREGTGELFF,TGTGCCAGCGGAGGGGAGCGGGAAGGCACCGGGGAGCTGTTTTTT
TRBV28,TRBJ2-3,TRBD2,CASSSAGGRTDTQYF,TGTGCCAGCAGTTCCGCGGGGGGCCGCACAGATACGCAGTATTTT
TRBV30,TRBJ2-1,NA,CATSSFQGIHNEQFF,TGTGCCACTTCATCCTTTCAGGGGATACACAATGAGCAGTTCTTC
TRBV19,TRBJ1-4,NA,CASSTGVTKLFF,TGTGCCAGTAGTACCGGGGTTACGAAACTGTTTTTT
TRBV5-5,TRBJ1-3,NA,CASSLSDRSSGNTIYF,TGTGCCAGCAGCTTGTCCGACAGGAGCTCTGGAAACACCATATATTTT
TRBV28,TRBJ2-7,NA,CASSLGGPPYEQYF,TGTGCCAGCAGTTTAGGAGGACCCCCCTACGAGCAGTACTTC
TRBV29-1,TRBJ1-1,NA,CSVDSRQMNTEAFF,TGCAGCGTTGATTCGCGACAGATGAACACTGAAGCTTTCTTT
TRBV5-1,TRBJ1-3,NA,CASSRTFSGNTIYF,TGCGCCAGCAGCCGCACTTTCTCTGGAAACACCATATATTTT
TRBV18,TRBJ1-5,TRBD1,CASSPPGQGSGNQPQHF,TGTGCCAGCTCCCCGCCGGGACAGGGGTCTGGCAATCAGCCCCAGCATTTT
TRBV5-4,TRBJ2-4,NA,CASSQGGGVNIQYF,TGTGCCAGCAGCCAGGGAGGGGGGGTAAACATTCAGTACTTC
TRBV18,TRBJ2-7,NA,CASSPPSSYEQYF,TGTGCCAGCTCACCCCCGAGCTCCTACGAGCAGTACTTC
TRBV5-1,TRBJ2-7,TRBD1,CASRPGQGGEQYF,TGCGCCAGCCGCCCCGGACAGGGCGGCGAGCAGTACTTC
TRBV4-3,TRBJ2-1,TRBD1,CASSQEGGQGSPGETYNEQFF,TGCGCCAGCAGCCAAGAGGGGGGACAGGGGTCGCCGGGAGAGACCTACAATGAGCAGTTCTTC
TRBV9,TRBJ1-2,NA,CASSGSSTARYGYTF,TGTGCCAGCAGCGGCTCCTCGACAGCTCGCTATGGCTACACCTTC
TRBV5-4,TRBJ2-3,NA,CASSPAQGTTDTQYF,TGTGCCAGCAGCCCGGCCCAGGGGACCACAGATACGCAGTATTTT
TRBV5-1,TRBJ2-5,NA,CASGGETQYF,TGCGCCAGCGGAGGAGAGACCCAGTACTTC
TRBV7-8,TRBJ1-2,NA,CASSSSLINGYTF,TGTGCCAGCAGCTCGAGCCTGATAAATGGCTACACCTTC
TRBV11-2,TRBJ1-2,NA,CASSLGIAGNYGHTF,TGTGCCAGCAGCTTAGGTATTGCCGGTAACTATGGCCACACCTTC